This T cell receptor (beta chain) was identified during a study of T cell responses to AZD1222 COVID-19 vaccine. V lost 5 bases to trimming and J lost 5 bases, with 13 bases between them. CDR1 MNHEY and CDR2 SVGAGI come from the germline V gene. The CDR3 is 15 amino acids. TCRdb keeps only in-frame clones here, not all; method: immunoSEQ multiplex PCR. This table has about 180,000 clones, approximately 86% appearing once. The specimen was peripheral blood, collected 28 days after the second AZD1222 dose. The chain recombines TRBV6-5 with TRBJ1-6; D is undetermined. The TCR was taken from an adult who received the AZD1222 COVID-19 vaccine. The CDR3 reads CASSPGSVNNSPLHF. CDR3 coding DNA: TGTGCCAGCAGTCCCGGAAGCGTCAATAATTCACCCCTCCACTTT.